This record concerns one T cell receptor (beta chain) sequence. The data are from a study of control samples from healthy donors and cancer patients. Generated by immunoSEQ multiplex PCR, the TCRdb table keeps only in-frame clones and is missing some. The table shows 75,000 to 100,000 clones, with 70% to 90% occurring only once. Germline V gene sequence: CDR1 LNHNV, CDR2 YYDKDF (reference sequence). Trimming removed 6 bases from V and 5 bases from J; junction bases left unmatched: 6. The CDR3 is made up of 13 amino acids. The sequenced sample was blood. This TCR came from a young man in good health. The chain carries TRBV15 and TRBJ1-1, with 7 bases lining up with TRBD1. This CDR3 is CATSHRGGTEAFF. The CDR3 nucleotides are TGTGCCACCAGTCACAGGGGAGGAACTGAAGCTTTCTTT.